Listed below are T cell receptor beta chains from one sample, sequenced in a study of control samples from healthy donors and cancer patients. This table comes from immunoSEQ multiplex PCR, and its TCRdb copy is limited to in-frame clones, with some not included. This table holds tens of thousands of clones, more than 85% found once. The sample comprised blood. Receptor source: a woman aged 25 to 39 in good health. The CDR3 runs from the conserved cysteine through the conserved F or W. Each record gives: clone size, J gene, V gene, D gene, CDR3 protein, CDR3 DNA. A D gene is named only where the DNA matches it firmly. Only some rows state a clone size, as once, few, many or a class for expanded clones.

size: NA
J: TRBJ1-2
V: TRBV10-2
D: TRBD1
CDR3: CASSEDRAKWYGYTF
DNA: TGCGCCAGCAGTGAGGACAGGGCAAAGTGGTATGGCTACACCTTC

size: NA
J: TRBJ1-1
V: TRBV30
D: TRBD1
CDR3: CAWSDRGWTEAFF
DNA: TGTGCCTGGAGTGACAGGGGGTGGACTGAAGCTTTCTTT

size: NA
J: TRBJ1-1
V: TRBV28
D: TRBD1
CDR3: CASHRGRAFF
DNA: TGTGCCAGCCACAGGGGTCGGGCTTTCTTT

size: NA
J: TRBJ1-2
V: TRBV4-1
D: TRBD1
CDR3: CASSQATGGDYGYTF
DNA: TGCGCCAGCAGCCAAGCGACAGGGGGCGACTATGGCTACACCTTC

size: NA
J: TRBJ1-2
V: TRBV3-1/TRBV3-2
D: NA
CDR3: CASSQEGDTINYGYTF
DNA: TGTGCCAGCAGCCAAGAAGGGGACACTATCAACTATGGCTACACCTTC

size: NA
J: TRBJ2-3
V: TRBV25-1
D: NA
CDR3: CASIADTQYF
DNA: TGTGCCAGCATCGCAGATACGCAGTATTTT

size: NA
J: TRBJ1-2
V: TRBV5-5
D: NA
CDR3: CASSLGSGYTF
DNA: TGTGCCAGCAGCTTGGGAAGTGGCTACACCTTC

size: NA
J: TRBJ2-2
V: TRBV5-1
D: NA
CDR3: CASSFIPKDTGELFF
DNA: TGCGCCAGCAGCTTTATCCCAAAAGACACCGGGGAGCTGTTTTTT

size: NA
J: TRBJ1-3
V: TRBV19
D: TRBD1
CDR3: CASSVRDRGSGNTIYF
DNA: TGTGCCAGTAGTGTCCGGGACAGGGGTTCGGGAAACACCATATATTTT

size: NA
J: TRBJ1-2
V: TRBV14
D: NA
CDR3: CASSPNPSYGYTF
DNA: TGTGCCAGCAGCCCCAATCCCAGCTATGGCTACACCTTC

size: NA
J: TRBJ2-7
V: TRBV2
D: TRBD1
CDR3: CASSTDHRGRGSYEQYF
DNA: TGTGCCAGCAGCACCGACCACAGGGGGCGCGGGTCTTACGAGCAGTACTTC

size: once
J: TRBJ2-7
V: TRBV28
D: TRBD2
CDR3: CASSGNSGGNYEQYF
DNA: TGTGCCAGCAGTGGCAATAGCGGGGGGAACTACGAGCAGTACTTC

size: NA
J: TRBJ2-7
V: TRBV2
D: TRBD1
CDR3: CASSEGGGQASPEQYF
DNA: TGTGCCAGCAGTGAAGGAGGGGGCCAGGCATCCCCCGAGCAGTACTTC